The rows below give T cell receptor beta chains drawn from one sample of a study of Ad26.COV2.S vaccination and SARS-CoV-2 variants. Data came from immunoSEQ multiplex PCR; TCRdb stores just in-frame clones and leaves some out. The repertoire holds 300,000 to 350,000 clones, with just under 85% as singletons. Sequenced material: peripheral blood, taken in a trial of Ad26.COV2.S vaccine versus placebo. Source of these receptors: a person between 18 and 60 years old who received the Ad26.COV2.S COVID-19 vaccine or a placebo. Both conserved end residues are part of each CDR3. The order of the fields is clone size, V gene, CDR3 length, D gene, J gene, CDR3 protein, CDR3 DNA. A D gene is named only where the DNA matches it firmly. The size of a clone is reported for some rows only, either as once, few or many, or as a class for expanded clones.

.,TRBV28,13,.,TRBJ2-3,CASSFGAADTQYF,TGTGCCAGCAGCTTTGGGGCGGCAGATACGCAGTATTTT
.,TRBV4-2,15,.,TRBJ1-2,CASSQADRGPYGYTF,TGTGCCAGCAGCCAAGCGGACAGAGGTCCTTATGGCTACACCTTC
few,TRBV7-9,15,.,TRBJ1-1,CASSYVSGRGTEAFF,TGTGCCAGCAGTTATGTGAGTGGAAGAGGAACTGAAGCTTTCTTT
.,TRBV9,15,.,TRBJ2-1,CASSVDSASGNEQFF,TGTGCCAGCAGCGTAGATTCTGCATCCGGCAATGAGCAGTTCTTC
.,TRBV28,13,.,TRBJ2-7,CASRGSPFYEQYF,TGTGCCAGCAGGGGGTCACCGTTCTACGAGCAGTACTTC
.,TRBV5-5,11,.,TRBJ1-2,CASSLASGYTF,TGTGCCAGCAGCTTGGCTAGTGGCTACACCTTC
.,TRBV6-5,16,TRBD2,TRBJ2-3,CASSYFAGGGTDTQYF,TGTGCCAGCAGTTACTTCGCGGGGGGAGGCACAGATACGCAGTATTTT
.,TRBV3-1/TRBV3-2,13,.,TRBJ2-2,CASSQDRRGHVFF,TGTGCCAGCAGCCAAGATAGGAGGGGGCACGTGTTTTTT
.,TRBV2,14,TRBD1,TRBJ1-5,CASRSGTGVEPQHF,TGTGCCAGCAGGTCCGGGACAGGGGTAGAGCCCCAGCATTTT
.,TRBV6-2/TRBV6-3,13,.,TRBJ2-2,CASSKSLTGELFF,TGTGCCAGCAGCAAATCCCTCACCGGGGAGCTGTTTTTT
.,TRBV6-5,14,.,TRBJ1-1,CASRLGASATEAFF,TGTGCCAGCAGACTAGGGGCTTCGGCTACTGAAGCTTTCTTT
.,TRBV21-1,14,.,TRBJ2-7,CASSKGRGLGEQYF,TGTGCCAGCAGCAAAGGCAGGGGGCTTGGCGAGCAGTACTTC
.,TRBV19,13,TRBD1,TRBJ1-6,CATAEGATSPLHF,TGTGCCACCGCGGAGGGGGCTACTTCACCCCTCCACTTT
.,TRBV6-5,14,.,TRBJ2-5,CASQQGVLLETQYF,TGTGCCAGCCAACAGGGTGTGTTGCTCGAGACCCAGTACTTC
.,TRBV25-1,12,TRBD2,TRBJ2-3,CASTLGGGTQYF,TGTGCCAGCACCCTGGGCGGGGGTACGCAGTATTTT
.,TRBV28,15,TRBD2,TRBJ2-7,CASSNPSGGPYEQYF,TGTGCCAGCAGTAACCCTAGCGGGGGGCCCTACGAGCAGTACTTC
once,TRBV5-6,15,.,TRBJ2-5,CASSQGTGLQETQYF,TGTGCCAGCAGCCAGGGGACGGGCCTACAAGAGACCCAGTACTTC
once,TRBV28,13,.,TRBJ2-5,CASSNPPLETQYF,TGTGCCAGCAGCAATCCCCCTCTAGAGACCCAGTACTTC
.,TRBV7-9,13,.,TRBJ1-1,CASSVESNTEAFF,TGTGCCAGCAGCGTTGAATCGAACACTGAAGCTTTCTTT
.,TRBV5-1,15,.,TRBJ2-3,CASSPAGVEVDTQYF,TGCGCCAGCAGCCCCGCCGGCGTTGAGGTGGATACGCAGTATTTT
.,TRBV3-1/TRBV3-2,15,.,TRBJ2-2,CASSPDFSNTGELFF,TGTGCCAGCAGCCCCGACTTTTCGAACACCGGGGAGCTGTTTTTT
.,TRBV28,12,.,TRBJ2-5,CASRRGGETQYF,TGTGCCAGCAGGAGAGGGGGGGAGACCCAGTACTTC
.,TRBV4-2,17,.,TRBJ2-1,CASSQDHARFSYNEQFF,TGTGCCAGCAGCCAAGACCATGCTCGGTTCTCCTACAATGAGCAGTTCTTC
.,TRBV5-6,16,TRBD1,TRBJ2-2,CASSPDTGTGIGELFF,TGTGCCAGCAGCCCTGATACCGGGACAGGGATTGGGGAGCTGTTTTTT
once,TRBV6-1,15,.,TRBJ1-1,CASSEALRVDTEAFF,TGTGCCAGCAGTGAAGCGCTCAGGGTGGACACTGAAGCTTTCTTT
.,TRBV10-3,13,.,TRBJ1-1,CAISRDGNTEAFF,TGTGCCATCAGCCGGGACGGGAACACTGAAGCTTTCTTT
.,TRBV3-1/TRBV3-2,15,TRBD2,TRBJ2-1,CASSPSGGAYNEQFF,TGTGCCAGCAGCCCGAGCGGGGGGGCCTACAATGAGCAGTTCTTC
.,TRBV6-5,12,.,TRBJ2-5,CASSYSRVTQYF,TGTGCCAGCAGTTACTCAAGGGTGACCCAGTACTTC
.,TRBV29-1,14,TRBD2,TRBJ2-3,CSVGERGRTDTQYF,TGCAGCGTTGGGGAGCGGGGGAGGACAGATACGCAGTATTTT
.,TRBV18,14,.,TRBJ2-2,CASSPPGATGELFF,TGTGCCAGCTCACCACCAGGGGCTACCGGGGAGCTGTTTTTT
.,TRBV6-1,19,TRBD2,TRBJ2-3,CASSGTGTSGTPSTDTQYF,TGTGCCAGCAGTGGAACCGGGACTAGCGGGACCCCTAGCACAGATACGCAGTATTTT
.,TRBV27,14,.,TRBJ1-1,CASHRVGGSTEAFF,TGTGCCAGTCACAGGGTAGGGGGGAGCACTGAAGCTTTCTTT
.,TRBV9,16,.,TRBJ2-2,CASSVGGGSFTGELFF,TGTGCCAGCAGCGTAGGTGGGGGTTCCTTCACCGGGGAGCTGTTTTTT
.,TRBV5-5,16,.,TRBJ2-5,CASSLALGLGQETQYF,TGTGCCAGCAGCTTAGCTTTGGGGTTGGGACAAGAGACCCAGTACTTC
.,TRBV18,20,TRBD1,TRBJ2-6,CASSLYQGQQVSAGANVLTF,TGTGCCAGCTCACTTTACCAGGGACAGCAAGTCTCTGCGGGGGCCAACGTCCTGACTTTC
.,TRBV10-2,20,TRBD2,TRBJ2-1,CASRDSALSGGGQSYNEQFF,TGCGCCAGCAGGGACTCGGCCCTCAGCGGGGGGGGGCAATCCTACAATGAGCAGTTCTTC
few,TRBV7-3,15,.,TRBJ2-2,CASSLLSGATGELFF,TGTGCCAGCAGCTTATTATCGGGGGCCACCGGGGAGCTGTTTTTT
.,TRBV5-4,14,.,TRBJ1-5,CASSGGIGNQPQHF,TGTGCCAGCAGCGGCGGCATTGGGAATCAGCCCCAGCATTTT
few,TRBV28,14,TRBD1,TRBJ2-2,CASGTGGGTGELFF,TGTGCCAGCGGGACAGGGGGCGGAACCGGGGAGCTGTTTTTT
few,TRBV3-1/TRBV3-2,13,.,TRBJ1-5,CASSQGVNTPQHF,TGTGCCAGCAGCCAAGGGGTGAATACGCCCCAGCATTTT
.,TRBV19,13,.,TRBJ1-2,CASSIGRSRGYTF,TGTGCCAGTAGTATAGGCAGGTCTCGCGGCTACACCTTC
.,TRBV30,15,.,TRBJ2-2,CAWSVTATNTGELFF,TGTGCCTGGAGTGTAACGGCAACGAACACCGGGGAGCTGTTTTTT
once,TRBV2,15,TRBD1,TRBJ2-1,CASNEGQGVHNEQFF,TGTGCCAGCAATGAAGGACAGGGGGTTCACAATGAGCAGTTCTTC
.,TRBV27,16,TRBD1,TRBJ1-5,CASSKTGGGSNQPQHF,TGTGCCAGCAGTAAGACAGGGGGAGGTAGCAATCAGCCCCAGCATTTT
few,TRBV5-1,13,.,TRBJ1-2,CASSLGGIYGYTF,TGCGCCAGCAGCTTGGGGGGAATATATGGCTACACCTTC
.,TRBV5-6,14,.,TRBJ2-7,CASTWGRSSYEQYF,TGTGCCAGCACCTGGGGGCGGAGCTCCTACGAGCAGTACTTC
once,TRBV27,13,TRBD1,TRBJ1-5,CASSLEGQQPQHF,TGTGCCAGCAGTTTAGAGGGACAGCAGCCCCAGCATTTT
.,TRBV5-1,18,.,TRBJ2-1,CASSLTTGRASFYNEQFF,TGCGCCAGCAGCCTGACAACAGGGCGTGCCTCCTTCTACAATGAGCAGTTCTTC
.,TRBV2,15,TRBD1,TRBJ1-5,CASRGQGGMNQPQHF,TGTGCCAGCAGAGGGCAGGGGGGAATGAATCAGCCCCAGCATTTT
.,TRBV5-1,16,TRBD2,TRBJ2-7,CASSRQAGHSSYEQYF,TGCGCCAGCAGCCGGCAAGCGGGGCATAGCTCCTACGAGCAGTACTTC
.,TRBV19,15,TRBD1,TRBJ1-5,CASSTTGGSSQPQHF,TGTGCCAGTAGTACGACAGGGGGTAGTAGTCAGCCCCAGCATTTT
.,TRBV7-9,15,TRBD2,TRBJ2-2,CASSLMGLNTGELFF,TGTGCCAGCAGCTTAATGGGACTAAACACCGGGGAGCTGTTTTTT
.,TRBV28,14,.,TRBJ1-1,CASSFLGGYTEAFF,TGTGCCAGCAGTTTTTTGGGTGGGTACACTGAAGCTTTCTTT
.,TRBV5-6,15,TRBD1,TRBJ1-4,CASSFGQAAYEKLFF,TGTGCCAGCAGCTTCGGACAGGCTGCCTATGAAAAACTGTTTTTT
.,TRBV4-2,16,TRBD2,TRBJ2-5,CASSQELAGGQETQYF,TGTGCCAGCAGCCAAGAGCTAGCGGGGGGTCAAGAGACCCAGTACTTC
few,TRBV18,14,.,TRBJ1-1,CASSQGQRDTEAFF,TGTGCCAGCTCACAGGGGCAGAGGGACACTGAAGCTTTCTTT
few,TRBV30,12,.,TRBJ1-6,CAWSKGLSALHF,TGTGCCTGGAGCAAGGGGCTTTCGGCCCTCCACTTT
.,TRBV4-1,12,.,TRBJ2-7,CASSQDSDEQYF,TGCGCCAGCAGCCAAGATAGCGACGAGCAGTACTTC
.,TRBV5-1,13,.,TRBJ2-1,CASRDTVVNEQFF,TGCGCCAGCAGGGACACCGTTGTCAATGAGCAGTTCTTC
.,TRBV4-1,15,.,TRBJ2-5,CASSQVWDLRETQYF,TGCGCCAGCAGCCAAGTCTGGGATCTTAGAGAGACCCAGTACTTC